These T cell receptor beta chains were read from a single sample in a study of blood T cell repertoires in COVID-19. Sequenced by immunoSEQ multiplex PCR; TCRdb stores in-frame clones only, minus some. Here the sample spans 48,000 or so clones, less than 95% being singletons. The specimen sequenced was peripheral blood. The receptors originated from a human donor in a cohort sampled during active COVID-19. Each CDR3 is given with its conserved first and last residue. A D gene is named only where the DNA matches it firmly. Clone size is shown for a subset of rows, as once, few, many or a class of expanded clone.

d_call,clone_size,v_call,j_call,cdr3_aa,cdr3_nt
TRBD2,NA,TRBV28,TRBJ2-1,CASSSSGRVYNEQFF,TGTGCCAGCAGTTCTAGCGGGAGGGTTTACAATGAGCAGTTCTTC
TRBD2,NA,TRBV7-2,TRBJ2-7,CASSLAAGGPYEQYF,TGTGCCAGCAGCTTAGCGGCGGGAGGTCCCTACGAGCAGTACTTC
TRBD2,NA,TRBV5-1,TRBJ2-5,CASSLGLLAELQETQYF,TGCGCCAGCAGCTTAGGGCTCCTAGCGGAGCTCCAAGAGACCCAGTACTTC
NA,NA,TRBV2,TRBJ2-7,CASSGHRGTHYEQYF,TGTGCCAGCAGTGGCCACCGGGGGACCCACTACGAGCAGTACTTC
TRBD1,few,TRBV12-3/TRBV12-4,TRBJ1-5,CASSFDRDQPQHF,TGTGCCAGCAGTTTTGACAGGGATCAGCCCCAGCATTTT
TRBD1,NA,TRBV27,TRBJ2-7,CASSSSGTGYEQYF,TGTGCCAGCAGTTCCTCCGGGACAGGGTACGAGCAGTACTTC
NA,NA,TRBV4-2,TRBJ2-1,CASSQDWARLDEQFF,TGTGCCAGCAGCCAAGATTGGGCCCGTTTGGATGAGCAGTTCTTC
TRBD1,few,TRBV2,TRBJ1-5,CASSASSRTGYNQPQHF,TGTGCCAGCAGTGCGAGCAGTCGGACAGGGTACAATCAGCCCCAGCATTTT
NA,NA,TRBV19,TRBJ1-2,CASSIDLTAGYGYTF,TGTGCCAGTAGTATAGATCTAACAGCTGGTTATGGCTACACCTTC
NA,once,TRBV7-3,TRBJ2-1,CASSPILAGSLNEQFF,TGTGCCAGCAGCCCAATCCTAGCCGGGAGCCTCAATGAGCAGTTCTTC
TRBD1,NA,TRBV19,TRBJ1-2,CASSRDRGFGGGYTF,TGTGCCAGTAGTAGGGACAGGGGTTTTGGTGGAGGCTACACCTTC
TRBD1,NA,TRBV30,TRBJ2-7,CAWSLGTGGYEQYF,TGTGCCTGGAGTCTCGGGACAGGGGGCTACGAGCAGTACTTC
NA,once,TRBV11-2,TRBJ2-3,CASSLADTQYF,TGTGCCAGCAGCTTAGCTGATACGCAGTATTTT